The 21 T cell receptor beta chains below were found in one sample sequenced in a study of blood T cell repertoires in COVID-19 (dated by TCRdb to the early 2020s). The receptor library was made with the immunoSEQ multiplex PCR assay. The source is immuneACCESS, and TCRdb retained only in-frame sequences with V and J called. Part of the clones is not carried over; for the studies checked, unresolved V genes explain less than half of this, and the remainder is unexplained. The sample yields some 330,000 clones; more than 75% were counted once. Approximately 4% of the sample belongs to the ten largest clones. What was sequenced was peripheral blood. The receptor source for this set is a woman aged 45-65 years with active or convalescent COVID-19.

V gene TRBV5-1 combines with J gene TRBJ1-5, with D perhaps matching TRBD1 (5 bases). The CDR3 runs 15 residues. Trimming left V 1 base short and J 3 bases short, with 11 bases between. Germline CDR1 and CDR2: SGHRS and YFSETQ. CDR3 protein: CASSLWAGNNQPQHF. For the CDR3, the DNA is TGCGCCAGCAGCTTGTGGGCAGGGAACAATCAGCCCCAGCATTTT.

CDR3: CASSLGGQGEQYF. CDR3 bases: TGTGCCAGCAGCTTAGGGGGGCAGGGAGAGCAGTACTTC. This chain links TRBV7-2 with TRBJ2-7; TRBD1 might be the D (6 bases). The CDR3 totals 13 residues. Per germline, CDR1 SGHTA and CDR2 FQGNSA. The V gene lost 1 base and the J gene lost 7 bases, with 11 bases spanning the gap.

The rearrangement joins TRBV7-2 to TRBJ2-3; 7 bases align to TRBD2. CDR3 size: 16 residues. With 1 base clipped from V and 4 bases from J, the junction kept 8 bases outside the gene matches. Germline CDR1 SGHTA, CDR2 FQGNSA. The DNA of the CDR3 is TGTGCCAGCAGCTTAGTTGCGGCGGGAGCGTCAGATACGCAGTATTTT. This codes for CASSLVAAGASDTQYF. The variable domain in full, with the rest retrieved from reference TRBV7-2 and TRBJ2-3, is GAGVSQSPSNKVTEKGKDVELRCDPISGHTALYWYRQSLGQGLEFLIYFQGNSAPDKSGLPSDRFSAERTGGSVSTLTIQRTQQEDSAVYLCASSLVAAGASDTQYFGPGTRLTVL.

A single count supports this clone. CDR3 protein: CATSDVDRGFHEQYF. The CDR3 DNA sequence: TGTGCCACCAGTGATGTGGACAGGGGTTTCCACGAGCAGTACTTC. The chain joins TRBV24-1 to TRBJ2-7, with TRBD1 matching over 9 bases. CDR3 length equals 15 residues. The V gene end was trimmed by 3 bases and the J gene end by 5 bases; junction bases not matched to a gene: 7. Germline V lookup: CDR1 KGHDR, CDR2 SFDVKD.

The chain joins TRBV5-1 to TRBJ2-5, with a tentative D call TRBD1 (5 bases). Germline V gene lookup returns CDR1 SGHRS and CDR2 YFSETQ. The CDR3 is made up of 13 amino acids. The germline V and J ends were trimmed by 2 bases and 2 bases, with 7 bases remaining between them. This chain's CDR3 is CASSLRQQETQYF. The CDR3 DNA follows: TGCGCCAGCAGCTTACGACAGCAAGAGACCCAGTACTTC.

V gene TRBV28 combines with J gene TRBJ2-2; 10 bases match TRBD2. Germline trimming cut 7 bases from V and 5 bases from J; bases unmatched to any gene: 13. This CDR3 has 17 residues. Germline V gives CDR1 MDHEN, CDR2 SYDVKM. CDR3 nucleotides: TGTGCCAGCACCCGACTAGCGGGTCTGGGGAGGACCGGGGAGCTGTTTTTT. This sequence encodes CASTRLAGLGRTGELFF.

The sample holds a few counts of this clone. The chain couples TRBV30 to TRBJ1-5; TRBD1 matches 8 bases. The CDR3 contains 14 residues. The germline gives CDR1 GTSNPN, CDR2 SVGIG (reference sequence). Trimming cost V 3 bases and J 1 base; bases outside gene matches: 2. DNA of the CDR3: TGTGCCTGGAGCTACAGGGGGAGCAATCAGCCCCAGCATTTT. Its translation is CAWSYRGSNQPQHF.

Here the CDR3 DNA reads TGTGCCAGCAGTTTATCCTACCATGAAGCTTTCTTT. This codes for CASSLSYHEAFF. The rearrangement links TRBV28 to TRBJ1-1; no firm D call. V lost 1 base to trimming and J lost 7 bases, with 7 bases between them. This CDR3 has 12 amino acids. Germline V gene data show CDR1 as MDHEN and CDR2 as SYDVKM. The full variable domain, with the rest looked up from reference TRBV28 and TRBJ1-1, is DVKVTQSSRYLVKRTGEKVFLECVQDMDHENMFWYRQDPGLGLRLIYFSYDVKMKEKGDIPEGYSVSREKKERFSLILESASTNQTSMYLCASSLSYHEAFFGQGTRLTVV.

The chain carries TRBV15 and TRBJ1-4; TRBD1 matches at 10 bases. The CDR3 sequence is 18 residues long. Per the germline V gene, CDR1 is LNHNV and CDR2 is YYDKDF (reference sequence). Trimming removed 0 bases from V and 0 bases from J; junction bases left unmatched: 4. The CDR3 coding sequence is TGTGCCACCAGCAGAGACGGGGACAGGGGATCAACTAATGAAAAACTGTTTTTT. It codes for CATSRDGDRGSTNEKLFF.

CDR3 sequence: CASSQTPGLAGQNEQYF. The CDR3 DNA follows: TGCGCCAGCAGCCAGACGCCGGGACTAGCGGGGCAGAACGAGCAGTACTTC. The rearrangement uses TRBV4-1 and TRBJ2-7; 13 positions agree with TRBD2. The CDR3 extends over 17 amino acids. V was pared by 3 bases and J by 5 bases, with 10 bases of the junction left unmatched. Germline CDR1 reads MGHRA; CDR2 reads YSYEKL.

J is TRBJ2-6 and V is TRBV6-4; D is perhaps TRBD2 (6 bases). CDR3 size: 12 residues. V lost 3 bases and J 15 bases, leaving 12 bases between the germline ends. Per germline, CDR1 MRHNA and CDR2 SNTAGT. The CDR3 reads CASSDGGLTLTF. CDR3 sequence (DNA): TGTGCCAGCAGTGATGGAGGGCTGACCCTGACTTTC.

V and J are TRBV7-2 and TRBJ1-4; D may be TRBD1 (6 bases). Trimming stripped 5 bases from V and 7 bases from J, with 14 bases between. The CDR3 covers 14 residues. Germline CDR1 and CDR2: SGHTA and FQGNSA. The CDR3 here is CASSPQGFLEKLFF. CDR3 in DNA: TGTGCCAGCAGCCCACAGGGCTTTCTTGAAAAACTGTTTTTT.

The genes are TRBV5-1 and TRBJ2-2, with TRBD1 matching over 10 bases. Germline assignment: CDR1 SGHRS and CDR2 YFSETQ. The CDR3 covers 14 residues. The ends lost 7 bases at V and 4 bases at J; junction bases unmatched: 4. CDR3 protein: CASGTGDLTGELFF. CDR3 nucleotides: TGCGCCAGCGGGACAGGGGACCTCACCGGGGAGCTGTTTTTT.

For the CDR3, the DNA is TGTGCCAGCAGTTTACTCCTTGTCTCTGGAGGCACTGAAGCTTTCTTT. Amino acid sequence: CASSLLLVSGGTEAFF. V and J are TRBV28 and TRBJ1-1; D call uncertain. The CDR3 covers 16 residues. V was trimmed by 2 bases and J by 4 bases, leaving 17 bases between them. CDR1 is MDHEN and CDR2 is SYDVKM in the germline V gene. The full variable domain, in which reference TRBV28 and TRBJ1-1 provide the parts outside the CDR3, is DVKVTQSSRYLVKRTGEKVFLECVQDMDHENMFWYRQDPGLGLRLIYFSYDVKMKEKGDIPEGYSVSREKKERFSLILESASTNQTSMYLCASSLLLVSGGTEAFFGQGTRLTVV.

The rearrangement uses TRBV2 and TRBJ1-6, with a possible D match to TRBD1 (5 bases). The CDR3 totals 14 residues. Germline-derived CDR1 and CDR2 are SNHLY and FYNNEI. Trimming stripped 3 bases from V and 6 bases from J, with 9 bases between. CDR3: CASSERDSNSPLHF. As DNA, the CDR3 is TGTGCCAGCAGTGAGCGTGACAGTAATTCACCCCTCCACTTT.

This clone has at least ten counts. The chain links TRBV5-1 to TRBJ2-1; a weak D match, TRBD1 (5 bases). From germline, CDR1 is SGHRS and CDR2 YFSETQ. V was trimmed by 0 bases and J by 3 bases, leaving 10 bases between them. CDR3 size: 15 residues. The CDR3 DNA reads as TGCGCCAGCAGCTTGGACATACAGGTCTACAATGAGCAGTTCTTC. This encodes CASSLDIQVYNEQFF.

The chain uses TRBV3-1 (or the pseudogene TRBV3-2) and TRBJ1-2; weak D call: TRBD1 (6 bases). V was shortened by 3 bases and J by 8 bases, with 16 bases between the two germline ends. Germline assignment: CDR1 LGHDT and CDR2 YNNKEL (reference sequence). The CDR3 is 14 residues long. Here the CDR3 DNA reads TGTGCCAGCAGCCACCTGGGGGGGGCGGAGGGCTACACCTTC. Amino acids: CASSHLGGAEGYTF.

The chain couples TRBV6-5 to TRBJ2-2; a possible D gene is TRBD2 (6 bases). CDR1 is MNHEY and CDR2 is SVGAGI in the germline V gene. Between the trimmed V and J ends, which lost 2 bases and 6 bases, there was a span of 7 bases. The CDR3 runs to 13 residues. The CDR3, as DNA: TGTGCCAGCAGTTACGGAGGGTCCGGGGAGCTGTTTTTT. Its translation is CASSYGGSGELFF.

The chain has TRBV15 and TRBJ2-2; TRBD2 matches 7 bases. The trim removed 6 bases at V and 3 bases at J, leaving 4 bases unmatched. CDR1 and CDR2 (germline): LNHNV, YYDKDF (reference sequence). The CDR3 is made up of 14 amino acids. The CDR3 reads CATRVGGDTGELFF. The CDR3 bases are TGTGCCACCAGAGTTGGGGGGGACACCGGGGAGCTGTTTTTT.

The chain recombines TRBV13 with TRBJ2-7; TRBD1 is a possible D gene (5 bases). Germline CDR1 and CDR2: PRHDT and FYEKMQ (reference sequence). CDR3 length: 13 residues. V was pared by 5 bases and J by 2 bases, with 10 bases between. This chain's CDR3 is CASSDRKAYEQYF. The CDR3, as DNA: TGTGCCAGCAGCGACAGAAAAGCCTACGAGCAGTACTTC.

CDR3 DNA sequence: TGTGCCAGCAGCTTAGCCGGGACAGGGGGGTATGAGCAGTTCTTC. Its protein is CASSLAGTGGYEQFF. The rearrangement links TRBV11-2 to TRBJ2-1; 11 positions match TRBD1. The CDR3 loop spans 15 amino acids. Germline CDR1 reads SGHAT; CDR2 reads FQNNGV. V trimming: 1 base; J trimming: 8 bases; junction bases outside the gene matches: 4.